This T cell receptor (beta chain) was sequenced for a study of graft-versus-host responses after intestinal transplantation. The CDR3 covers 15 residues. Trimming took 5 bases from V and 0 from J, leaving 8 bases between them. Germline V gives CDR1 LNHDA, CDR2 SQIVND (reference sequence). The assay was immunoSEQ multiplex PCR, and TCRdb's table has in-frame clones only and misses some. In the table there are tens of thousands of clones, roughly nine tenths of which are singletons. In regard to this clone: Antigen: not known.

This receptor was identified in a human donor who received an intestinal transplant. The material sequenced was unstimulated CD4+ T cells sorted from spleen or lymph node cells, taken before intestinal transplant. The V call is TRBV19, the J call TRBJ2-6; D unclear. CDR3 coding DNA: TGTGCCAGTAGTTTACTCACCTCTGGGGCCAACGTCCTGACTTTC. It yields the protein CASSLLTSGANVLTF.